The subject of this entry is one T cell receptor beta chain. Its antigen is as yet unknown. The sample is drawn from a study of blood T cells in healthy people across ages. This CDR3 comprises 13 residues. Germline CDR1 ENHRY, CDR2 SYGVKD. Trimming cost V 6 bases and J 4 bases; bases outside gene matches: 3. Through a sample-barcoded 5' primer and a J-beta primer mix, a second PCR was run for about 6 to 11 cycles. TCRdb reanalysed the 5' RACE reads using MiXCR and keeps one entry per CDR3 protein. The sample shows 550,000 to 600,000 distinct CDR3 sequences, 45% to 55% of them seen only once. General study findings and limits: Naive CD4+ cell counts and diversity both ran higher in long-lived than in aged donors. Unsorted PBMC input precluded a conclusive naive versus antigen-experienced comparison. Diversity of TCR beta per million T cells declined in a roughly linear way with age.

Sequencing was performed on blood. The receptor was derived from a man aged 80 or over in good health. V gene TRBV10-3 combines with J gene TRBJ2-1, with 7 bases that match TRBD1. This chain's CDR3 is CAIRAGGYNEQFF. As DNA, the CDR3 is TGTGCCATCAGGGCAGGGGGATACAATGAGCAGTTCTTC.